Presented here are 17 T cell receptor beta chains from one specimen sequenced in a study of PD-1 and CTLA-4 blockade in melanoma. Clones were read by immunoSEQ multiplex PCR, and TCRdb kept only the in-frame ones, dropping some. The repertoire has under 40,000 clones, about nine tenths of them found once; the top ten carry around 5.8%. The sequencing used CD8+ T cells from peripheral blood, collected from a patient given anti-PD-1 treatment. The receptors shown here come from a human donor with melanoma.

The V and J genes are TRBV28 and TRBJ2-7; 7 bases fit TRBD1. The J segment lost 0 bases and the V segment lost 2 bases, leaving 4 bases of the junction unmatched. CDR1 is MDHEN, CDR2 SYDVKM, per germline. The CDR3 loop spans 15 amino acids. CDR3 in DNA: TGTGCCAGCAGTTTAGGGACAGTGTCCTCCTACGAGCAGTACTTC. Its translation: CASSLGTVSSYEQYF. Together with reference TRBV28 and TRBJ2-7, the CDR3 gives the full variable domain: DVKVTQSSRYLVKRTGEKVFLECVQDMDHENMFWYRQDPGLGLRLIYFSYDVKMKEKGDIPEGYSVSREKKERFSLILESASTNQTSMYLCASSLGTVSSYEQYFGPGTRLTVT.

CDR3 loop: CASSTSQGVDQPQHF. Here the CDR3 DNA reads TGTGCCAGCAGTACGAGCCAAGGCGTGGATCAGCCCCAGCATTTT. The genes are TRBV27 and TRBJ1-5; D call uncertain. The CDR3 extends over 15 amino acids. Trimming removed 5 bases from V and 5 bases from J, with 16 bases in between. In germline, CDR1 is MNHEY, CDR2 SMNVEV (reference sequence).

Here the CDR3 DNA reads TGTGCCAGTAGTCTTAGCGGGCTCCTCTACAATGAGCAGTTCTTC. Translated: CASSLSGLLYNEQFF. The chain carries TRBV19 and TRBJ2-1; 7 bases agree with TRBD2. CDR3 length: 15 residues. The V and J ends lost 5 bases and 3 bases, in that order; junction bases with no gene match: 7. Germline V gene data show CDR1 as LNHDA and CDR2 as SQIVND (reference sequence).

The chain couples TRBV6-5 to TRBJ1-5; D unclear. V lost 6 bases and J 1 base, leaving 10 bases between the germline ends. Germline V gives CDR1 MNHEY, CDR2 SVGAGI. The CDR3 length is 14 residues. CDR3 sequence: CASRPYGSNQPQHF. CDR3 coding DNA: TGTGCCAGCAGACCCTACGGGAGCAATCAGCCCCAGCATTTT.

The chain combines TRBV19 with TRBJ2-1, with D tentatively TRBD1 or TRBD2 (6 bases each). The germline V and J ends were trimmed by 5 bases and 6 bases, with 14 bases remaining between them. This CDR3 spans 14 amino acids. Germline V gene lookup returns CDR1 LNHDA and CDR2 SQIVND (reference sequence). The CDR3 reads CASSLRGGFNEQFF. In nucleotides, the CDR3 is TGTGCCAGTAGTCTCCGAGGGGGGTTCAATGAGCAGTTCTTC.

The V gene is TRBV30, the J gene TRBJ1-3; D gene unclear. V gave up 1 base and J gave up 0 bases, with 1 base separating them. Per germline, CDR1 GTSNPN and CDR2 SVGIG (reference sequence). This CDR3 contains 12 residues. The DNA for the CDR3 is TGTGCCTGGAGTGACTCTGGAAACACCATATATTTT. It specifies CAWSDSGNTIYF.

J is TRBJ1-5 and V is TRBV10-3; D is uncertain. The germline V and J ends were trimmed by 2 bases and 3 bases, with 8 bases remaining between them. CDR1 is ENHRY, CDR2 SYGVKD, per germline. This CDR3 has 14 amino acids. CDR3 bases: TGTGCCATCAGTGAGAAACCCACCAATCAGCCCCAGCATTTT. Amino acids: CAISEKPTNQPQHF.

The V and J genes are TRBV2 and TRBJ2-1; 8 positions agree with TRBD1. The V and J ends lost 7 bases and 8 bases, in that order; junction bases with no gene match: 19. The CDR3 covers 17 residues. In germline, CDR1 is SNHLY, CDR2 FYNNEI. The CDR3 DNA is TGTGCCAGCAAAGAATCGGGGACAGGCGGGGTGAGGGATGAGCAGTTCTTC. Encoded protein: CASKESGTGGVRDEQFF.

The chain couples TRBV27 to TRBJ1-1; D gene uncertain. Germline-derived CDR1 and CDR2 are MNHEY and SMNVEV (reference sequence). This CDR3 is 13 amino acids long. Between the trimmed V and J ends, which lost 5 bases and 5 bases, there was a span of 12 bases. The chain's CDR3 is CASSAWAETEAFF. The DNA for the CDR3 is TGTGCCAGCAGTGCCTGGGCGGAAACTGAAGCTTTCTTT.

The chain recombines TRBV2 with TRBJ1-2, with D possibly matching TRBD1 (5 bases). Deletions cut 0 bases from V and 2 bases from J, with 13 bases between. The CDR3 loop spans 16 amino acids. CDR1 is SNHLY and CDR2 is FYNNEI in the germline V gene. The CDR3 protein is CASSEALRGFNYGYTF. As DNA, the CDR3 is TGTGCCAGCAGTGAAGCGCTTCGGGGGTTCAACTATGGCTACACCTTC.

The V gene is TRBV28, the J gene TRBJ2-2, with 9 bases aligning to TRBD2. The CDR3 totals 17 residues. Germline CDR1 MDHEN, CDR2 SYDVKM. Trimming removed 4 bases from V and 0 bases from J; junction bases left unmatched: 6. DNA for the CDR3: TGTGCCAGCAGTTATGAGTCTAGCGGGGCGAACACCGGGGAGCTGTTTTTT. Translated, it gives CASSYESSGANTGELFF.

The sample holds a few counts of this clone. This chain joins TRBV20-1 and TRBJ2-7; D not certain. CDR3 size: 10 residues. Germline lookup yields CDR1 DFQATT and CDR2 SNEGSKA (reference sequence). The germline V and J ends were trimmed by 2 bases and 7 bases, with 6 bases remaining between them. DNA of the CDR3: TGCAGTGCTAGAACCGGAGAGCAGTACTTC. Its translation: CSARTGEQYF.

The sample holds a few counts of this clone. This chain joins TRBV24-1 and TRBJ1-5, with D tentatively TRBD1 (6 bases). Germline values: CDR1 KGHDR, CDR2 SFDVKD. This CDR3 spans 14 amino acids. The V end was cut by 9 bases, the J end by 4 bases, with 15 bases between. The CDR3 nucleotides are TGTGCCACCGGGGGGGCGATGGAGAATCAGCCCCAGCATTTT. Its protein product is CATGGAMENQPQHF.

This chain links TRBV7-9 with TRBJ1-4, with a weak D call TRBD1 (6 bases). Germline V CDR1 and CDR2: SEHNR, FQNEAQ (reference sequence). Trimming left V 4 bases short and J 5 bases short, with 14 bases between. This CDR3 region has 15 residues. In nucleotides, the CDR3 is TGTGCCAGCAGCTCTAGGACAGAGAAAAATGAAAAACTGTTTTTT. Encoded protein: CASSSRTEKNEKLFF. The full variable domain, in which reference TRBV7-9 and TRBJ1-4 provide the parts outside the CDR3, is DTGVSQNPRHKITKRGQNVTFRCDPISEHNRLYWYRQTLGQGPEFLTYFQNEAQLEKSRLLSDRFSAERPKGSFSTLEIQRTEQGDSAMYLCASSSRTEKNEKLFFGSGTQLSVL.

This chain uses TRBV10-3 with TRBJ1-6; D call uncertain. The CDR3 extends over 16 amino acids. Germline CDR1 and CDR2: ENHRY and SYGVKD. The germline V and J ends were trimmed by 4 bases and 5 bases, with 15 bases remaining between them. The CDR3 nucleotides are TGTGCCATCAGTGTTACCCCCCTGAGTAATAATTCACCCCTCCACTTT. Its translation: CAISVTPLSNNSPLHF.

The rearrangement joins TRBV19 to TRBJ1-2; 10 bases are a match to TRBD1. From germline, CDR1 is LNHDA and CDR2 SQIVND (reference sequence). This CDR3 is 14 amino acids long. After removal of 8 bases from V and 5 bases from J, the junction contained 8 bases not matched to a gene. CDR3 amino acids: CASSPGTGAYGYTF. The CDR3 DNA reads TGTGCCAGTTCTCCCGGGACAGGGGCTTATGGCTACACCTTC.

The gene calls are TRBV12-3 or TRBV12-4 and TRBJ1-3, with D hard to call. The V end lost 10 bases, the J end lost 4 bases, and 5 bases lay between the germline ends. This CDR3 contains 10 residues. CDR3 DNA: TGTGCCATAAACGGAAACACCATATATTTT. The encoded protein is CAINGNTIYF.